These 12 T cell receptor beta chains share one sample of origin, sequenced in a study of identical twins. TCRdb ran MiXCR on the 5' RACE reads and lists one entry per CDR3 protein. Of some 1,700,000 distinct CDR3 sequences detected, about 31% appear once; the ten largest clones hold less than 0.35%. The specimen sequenced was cord blood. The receptors here all came from a newborn girl in good health.

The rearrangement joins TRBV2 to TRBJ1-2, with unresolved D. V was trimmed by 6 bases and J by 0 bases, leaving 8 bases between them. This CDR3 is 13 amino acids long. Germline assignment: CDR1 SNHLY and CDR2 FYNNEI. CDR3 sequence reads: CASRNIANYGYTF. Here the CDR3 DNA reads TGTGCCAGCAGGAACATAGCTAACTATGGCTACACCTTC.

As to this clonotype: The junction does not match germline at one end; this may be a read error. The genes are TRBV5-1 and TRBJ2-3; D perhaps matches TRBD1 (6 bases). The CDR3 has 15 amino acids. Germline values: CDR1 SGHRS, CDR2 YFSETQ. CDR3 residues: CACSALQGPTDTQYF. The CDR3 region has the DNA TGCGCCTGCAGCGCGTTACAGGGACCCACAGATACGCAGTATTTT.

The rearrangement links TRBV19 to TRBJ2-3, with unresolved D. Germline CDR1 and CDR2: LNHDA and SQIVND (reference sequence). The CDR3 covers 12 residues. The ends were cut back, 4 bases at V and 6 bases at J, with 8 bases in the middle. The CDR3, as DNA: TGTGCCAGTAGTAGTATGGGGGATACGCAGTATTTT. It codes for CASSSMGDTQYF. Supplemented by reference TRBV19 and TRBJ2-3, the full variable domain reads DGGITQSPKYLFRKEGQNVTLSCEQNLNHDAMYWYRQDPGQGLRLIYYSQIVNDFQKGDIAEGYSVSREKKESFPLTVTSAQKNPTAFYLCASSSMGDTQYFGPGTRLTVL.

This clonotype was counted between two and nine times. The chain carries TRBV3-1 and TRBJ1-2; unclear D gene. The length of the CDR3 is 11 residues. V was pared by 8 bases and J by 3 bases, with 7 bases between. Germline assignment: CDR1 LGHDT and CDR2 YNNKEL (reference sequence). The CDR3 sequence: CASGQDYGYTF. The CDR3 coding sequence is TGTGCCAGCGGTCAAGACTATGGCTACACCTTC.

CDR3 in amino acids: CAIKAQSNQPQHF. The CDR3 DNA reads as TGTGCCATCAAGGCACAGAGCAATCAGCCCCAGCATTTT. J is TRBJ1-5 and V is TRBV10-3; D ambiguous. The CDR3 totals 13 residues. Per germline, CDR1 ENHRY and CDR2 SYGVKD. V dropped 7 bases and J dropped 1 base, with 8 bases sitting between them.

J is TRBJ2-1 and V is TRBV13; D gene ambiguous. CDR1 is PRHDT, CDR2 FYEKMQ, per germline (reference sequence). Trimming removed 2 bases from V and 5 bases from J, with 16 bases in between. This CDR3 comprises 16 residues. The CDR3 region is CASSLSPRLRHNEQFF. In DNA form, the CDR3 reads TGTGCCAGCAGCTTATCACCTCGGCTGCGGCACAATGAGCAGTTCTTC.

CDR3 loop: CASSPTTSGSYNEQFF. In DNA form, the CDR3 reads TGTGCCAGCAGTCCCACGACTAGCGGCTCCTACAATGAGCAGTTCTTC. The chain uses TRBV2 and TRBJ2-1, with TRBD2 identical over 9 bases. Germline V gives CDR1 SNHLY, CDR2 FYNNEI. This CDR3 has 16 amino acids. The V gene end was trimmed by 5 bases and the J gene end by 0 bases; junction bases not matched to a gene: 5.

This clonotype showed up just a few times. This chain joins TRBV2 and TRBJ2-3; tentatively, D is TRBD2 (5 bases). There are 14 residues in the CDR3. Trimming stripped 9 bases from V and 1 base from J, with 14 bases between. Germline V gene data show CDR1 as SNHLY and CDR2 as FYNNEI. CDR3 region: CARTSKWGTDTQYF. The DNA of the CDR3 is TGTGCCAGAACTAGTAAATGGGGCACAGATACGCAGTATTTT.

The chain employs TRBV7-9 and TRBJ2-3, with a possible D match to TRBD2 (7 bases). Germline V gene data show CDR1 as SEHNR and CDR2 as FQNEAQ (reference sequence). V lost 0 bases, J lost 1 base, and 14 bases lay in between. The length of the CDR3 is 17 residues. The CDR3 DNA reads as TGTGCCAGCAGCTTAGCTTCGGGGGGCAAGGGCACAGATACGCAGTATTTT. This translates into CASSLASGGKGTDTQYF.

CDR3 sequence (DNA): TGTGCCAGCAGTTTGAGGCGGGACAGGGCAACTGAAGCTTTCTTT. Its protein is CASSLRRDRATEAFF. The chain links TRBV12-3 or TRBV12-4 to TRBJ1-1, with TRBD1 identical over 9 bases. The CDR3 consists of 15 residues. Trimming took 3 bases from V and 5 from J; bases not matched to a gene: 7.

This chain links TRBV4-1 with TRBJ2-1; no clear D gene. The J call may be wrong; the DNA end is better matched by TRBJ2-7. The CDR3 spans 14 residues. The germline CDR1 and CDR2 sequences are MGHRA and YSYEKL. The CDR3 here is CASRPTPSYNEQYF. In nucleotides, the CDR3 is TGCGCCAGCAGACCGACTCCCTCCTACAATGAGCAGTACTTC.

The gene calls are TRBV2 and TRBJ2-3; D may be TRBD1 (5 bases). Trimming removed 2 bases from V and 3 bases from J, with 9 bases in between. Germline V gene data show CDR1 as SNHLY and CDR2 as FYNNEI. There are 14 residues in the CDR3. CDR3 bases: TGTGCCAGCAGTGAAATCCCAGGGACAGATACGCAGTATTTT. Translated, it gives CASSEIPGTDTQYF.